This paragraph covers one T cell receptor beta chain sequence. Libraries were prepared by immunoSEQ multiplex PCR; TCRdb keeps only in-frame clonotypes and omits some of them. The sample holds some 130,000 clones, about nine tenths seen once. The source of the sample is a study of control samples from healthy donors and cancer patients. The sample consisted of blood. The clonotype originates from a man younger than 35 in good health.

CDR3 nucleotide sequence: TGTGCCATCAGTGACGGCTGGGGGGTCCTCTCTGGGGCCAACGTCCTGACTTTC. It yields the protein CAISDGWGVLSGANVLTF. The chain uses TRBV10-3 and TRBJ2-6, with D maybe TRBD2 (6 bases). Germline V gene lookup returns CDR1 ENHRY and CDR2 SYGVKD. This CDR3 has 18 residues. V lost 3 bases and J 0 bases, leaving 15 bases between the germline ends.